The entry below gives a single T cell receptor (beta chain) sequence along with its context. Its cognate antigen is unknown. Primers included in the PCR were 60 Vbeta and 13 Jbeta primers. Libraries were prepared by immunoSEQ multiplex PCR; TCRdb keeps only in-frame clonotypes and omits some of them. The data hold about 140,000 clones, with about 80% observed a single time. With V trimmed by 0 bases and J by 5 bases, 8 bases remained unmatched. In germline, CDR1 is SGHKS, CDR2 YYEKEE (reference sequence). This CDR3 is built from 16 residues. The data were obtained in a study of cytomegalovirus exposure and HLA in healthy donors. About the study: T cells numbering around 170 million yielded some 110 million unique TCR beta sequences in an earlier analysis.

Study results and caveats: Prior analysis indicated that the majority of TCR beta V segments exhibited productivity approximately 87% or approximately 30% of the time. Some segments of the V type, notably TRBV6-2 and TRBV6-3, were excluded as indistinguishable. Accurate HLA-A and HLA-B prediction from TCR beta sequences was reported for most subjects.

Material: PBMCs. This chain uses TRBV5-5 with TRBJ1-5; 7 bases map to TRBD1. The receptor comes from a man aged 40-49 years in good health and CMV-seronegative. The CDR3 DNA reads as TGTGCCAGCAGCTTGGCAGGGGGAGTAGGCGATCAGCCCCAGCATTTT. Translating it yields CASSLAGGVGDQPQHF.